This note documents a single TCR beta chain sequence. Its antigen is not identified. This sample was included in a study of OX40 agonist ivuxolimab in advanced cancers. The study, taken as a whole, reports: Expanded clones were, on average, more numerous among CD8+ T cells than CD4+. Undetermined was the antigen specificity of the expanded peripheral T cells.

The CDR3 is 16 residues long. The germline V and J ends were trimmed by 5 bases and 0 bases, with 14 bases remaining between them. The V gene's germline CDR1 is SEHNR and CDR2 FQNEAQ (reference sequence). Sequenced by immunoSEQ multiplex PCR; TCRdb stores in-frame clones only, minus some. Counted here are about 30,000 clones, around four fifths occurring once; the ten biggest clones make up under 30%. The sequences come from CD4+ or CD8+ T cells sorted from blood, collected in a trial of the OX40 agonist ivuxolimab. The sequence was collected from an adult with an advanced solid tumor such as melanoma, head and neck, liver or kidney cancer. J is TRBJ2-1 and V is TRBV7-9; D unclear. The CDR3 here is CASSPNPVNSYNEQFF. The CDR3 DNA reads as TGTGCCAGCAGCCCCAACCCAGTGAACTCCTACAATGAGCAGTTCTTC.